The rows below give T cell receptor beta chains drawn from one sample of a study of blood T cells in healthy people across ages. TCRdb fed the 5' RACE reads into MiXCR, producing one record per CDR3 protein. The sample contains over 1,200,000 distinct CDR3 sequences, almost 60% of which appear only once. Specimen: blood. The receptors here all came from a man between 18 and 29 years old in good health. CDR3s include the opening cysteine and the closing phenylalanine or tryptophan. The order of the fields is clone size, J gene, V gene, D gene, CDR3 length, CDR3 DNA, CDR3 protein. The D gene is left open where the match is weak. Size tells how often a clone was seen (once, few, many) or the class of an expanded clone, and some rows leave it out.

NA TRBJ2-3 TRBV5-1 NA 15 TGCGCCAGCAGCTTGGAGTCCCGAACTACAGATACGCAGTATTTT CASSLESRTTDTQYF
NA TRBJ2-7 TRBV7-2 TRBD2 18 TGTGCCAGCAGCTTAAAACCGGGACTAGCGGGGTTTACTTACGAGCAGTACTTC CASSLKPGLAGFTYEQYF
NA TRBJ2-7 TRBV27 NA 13 TGTGCCAGCAGCCTCACGGTGTCCGACGAGCAGTACTTC CASSLTVSDEQYF
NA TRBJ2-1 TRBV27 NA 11 TGTGCCAGCAATAGGGGTTTGGAGCAGTTCTTC CASNRGLEQFF
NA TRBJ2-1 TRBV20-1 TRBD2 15 TGCAGTGCTCCCGAGGGACTAGCGGCCTACAATGAGCAGTTCTTC CSAPEGLAAYNEQFF
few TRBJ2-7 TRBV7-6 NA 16 TGTGCCAGCAGCTTAGCGCGGAGGGCAGGACCTTACGAGCAGTACTTC CASSLARRAGPYEQYF
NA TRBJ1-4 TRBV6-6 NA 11 TGTGCCAGCATAGGCGGAGAAAAACTGTTTTTT CASIGGEKLFF
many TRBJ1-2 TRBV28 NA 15 TGTGCCAGCAGTTTATCTGAGAGGAAGAACTATGGCTACACCTTC CASSLSERKNYGYTF
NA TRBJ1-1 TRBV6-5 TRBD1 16 TGTGCCAGCAGTTTGACAGGGGGCGGGGGGAACACTGAAGCTTTCTTT CASSLTGGGGNTEAFF
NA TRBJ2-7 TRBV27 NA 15 TGTGCCAGCAGTTTACCCTCGACAGTGACCTACGAGCAGTACTTC CASSLPSTVTYEQYF
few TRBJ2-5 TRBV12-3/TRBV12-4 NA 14 TGTGCCAGCAGTCCCCCTCTTGGGAAGGAGACCCAGTACTTC CASSPPLGKETQYF
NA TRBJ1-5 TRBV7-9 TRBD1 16 TGTGCCAGCAGCTTATGGATGACAGGGAAGCATCAGCCCCAGCATTTT CASSLWMTGKHQPQHF
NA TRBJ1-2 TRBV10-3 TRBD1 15 TGTGCCACCTCAGGGGGGGCAGCAGCATTCAGCGGCTACACCTTC CATSGGAAAFSGYTF
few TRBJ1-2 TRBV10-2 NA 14 TGCGCCACCAGGGGACTCCCCGCTAACTATGGTTACACCTTC CATRGLPANYGYTF
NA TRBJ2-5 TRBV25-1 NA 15 TGTGCCAGCGGACCCTCCGGGGCCTTAGGGGAGACCCAGTACTTC CASGPSGALGETQYF
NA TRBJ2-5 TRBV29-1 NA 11 TGCAGCGTTGCGAGGGTAAATGAGCAGTACTTC CSVARVNEQYF
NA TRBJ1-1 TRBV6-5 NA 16 TGTGCCAACAGTTACTCGGGGACAAGGATGAACACTGAAGCTTTCTTT CANSYSGTRMNTEAFF
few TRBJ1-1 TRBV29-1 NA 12 TGCAGCGTCGCGACCGATAACGCTGAAGCTTTCTTT CSVATDNAEAFF
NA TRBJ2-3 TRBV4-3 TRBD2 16 TGCGCCAGCAGCCACCGGGGGGGTCCAGGGTTAAATACGCAGTATTTT CASSHRGGPGLNTQYF
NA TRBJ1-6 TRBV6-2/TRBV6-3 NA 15 TGTGCCAGCAGTTACGACCGGGACCCGCGTTCACCCCTCCACTTT CASSYDRDPRSPLHF
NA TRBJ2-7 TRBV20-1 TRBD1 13 TGCAGTGCAAAAACCGGGACAGTCTACGAGCAGTACTTC CSAKTGTVYEQYF
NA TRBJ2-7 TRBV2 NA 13 TGTGCCAGACGAAGACAGGACTCCTACGAGCAGTACTTC CARRRQDSYEQYF
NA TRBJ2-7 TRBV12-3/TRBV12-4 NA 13 TGTGCCAGCAGCGGGGACGGAAGCTACGAGCAGTACTTC CASSGDGSYEQYF
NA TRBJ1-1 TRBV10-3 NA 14 TGTGCCATCAGTGGGGGGGGGCAGGGCACTGAAGCTTTCTTT CAISGGGQGTEAFF
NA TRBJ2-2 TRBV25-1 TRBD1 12 TGTGCCACGACAGGGGACACCGGGGAGCTGTTTTTT CATTGDTGELFF
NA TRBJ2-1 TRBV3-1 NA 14 TGTGCCAGCAGCTATACCGGGACTGACAATGAGCAGTTCTTC CASSYTGTDNEQFF
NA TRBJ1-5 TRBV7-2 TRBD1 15 TGTGCCAGCAGTCTACTCAGGGGGAGCAATCAGCCCCAGCATTTT CASSLLRGSNQPQHF
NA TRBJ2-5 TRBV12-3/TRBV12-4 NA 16 TGTGCCAGCAGCCATTTTTGGGGAGAAGAGCTAGAGACCCAGTACTTC CASSHFWGEELETQYF
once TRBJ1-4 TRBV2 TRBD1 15 TGTGCCAGCAGTGAGGTGACAGGGATAGCTGAAAAACTGTTTTTT CASSEVTGIAEKLFF
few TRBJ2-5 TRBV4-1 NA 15 TGCGCCAGCAGCCAAGCGACCGCAAACCAAGAGACCCAGTACTTC CASSQATANQETQYF
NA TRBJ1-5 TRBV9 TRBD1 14 TGTGCCAGCAGCGCAGACAGGGGAAACGTGCCCCAGCATTTT CASSADRGNVPQHF
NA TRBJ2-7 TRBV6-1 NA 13 TGTGCCAGCGGAGAGGACTCCACCGTCGAGCAGTACTTC CASGEDSTVEQYF
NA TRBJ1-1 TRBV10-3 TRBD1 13 TGTGCCGCCGGACAGGTCATGAACACTGAAGCTTTCTTT CAAGQVMNTEAFF
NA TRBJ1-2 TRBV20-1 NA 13 TGCAGTGCTAGACTGGGGACTAACTATGGCTACACCTTC CSARLGTNYGYTF
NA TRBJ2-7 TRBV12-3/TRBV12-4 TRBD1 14 TGTGCCAGCAGTCTCCTGACAGGGTACTACGAGCAGTACTTC CASSLLTGYYEQYF
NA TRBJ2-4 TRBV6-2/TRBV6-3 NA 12 TGTGCCAGCAGTTACAGGGGGTACATTCAGTACTTC CASSYRGYIQYF
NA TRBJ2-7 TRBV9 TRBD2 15 TGTGCCAGCAGCGTAGATACTAGCGGGGATTACGAGCAGTACTTC CASSVDTSGDYEQYF
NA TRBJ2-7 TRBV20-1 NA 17 TGCAGTGCTAGAGATTACGCTAGTGCAAGTAAGGACTACGAGCAGTACTTC CSARDYASASKDYEQYF
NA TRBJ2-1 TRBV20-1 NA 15 TGCAGTGCTAGAGTCGGGCGGGGACCCTACAATGAGCAGTTCTTC CSARVGRGPYNEQFF
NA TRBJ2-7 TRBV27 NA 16 TGTGCCAGCAGTTTAACCCGTCTAGACGGTTCCTACGAGCAGTACTTC CASSLTRLDGSYEQYF
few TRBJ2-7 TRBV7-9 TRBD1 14 TGTGCCAGCAACTCCGACAGGGGGACCTACGAGCAGTACTTC CASNSDRGTYEQYF
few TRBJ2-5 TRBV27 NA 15 TGTGCCAGCAGTTTGTTGGGGGGATCCCAAGAGACCCAGTACTTC CASSLLGGSQETQYF
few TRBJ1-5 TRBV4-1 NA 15 TGCGCCAGCAGCCAACAAGGTCGGGGTAATCAGCCCCAGCATTTT CASSQQGRGNQPQHF
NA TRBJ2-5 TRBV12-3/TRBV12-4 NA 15 TGTGCCAGCAGTCGTGGTCCAGCACCCCTTGAGACCCAGTACTTC CASSRGPAPLETQYF
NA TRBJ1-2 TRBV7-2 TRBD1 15 TGTGCCAGCAGCTTAGCAGGGGGCGCGGATCGGAGCTACACCTTC CASSLAGGADRSYTF
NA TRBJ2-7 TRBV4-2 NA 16 TGTGCCAGCAGCCAAGCGCGAGGGGTTGATAACTACGAGCAGTACTTC CASSQARGVDNYEQYF
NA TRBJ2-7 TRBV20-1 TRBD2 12 TGCAGTGCTAGTAGGACTAGCTGGGAGCAGTACTTC CSASRTSWEQYF
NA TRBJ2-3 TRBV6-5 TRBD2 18 TGTGCCAGCAGTTACTCGATCCCTGGGGAGCGGGGGGCAGATACGCAGTATTTT CASSYSIPGERGADTQYF
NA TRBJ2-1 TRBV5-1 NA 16 TGCGCCAGCAGCTTGGCTGCGGGGAGCTCCTACAATGAGCAGTTCTTC CASSLAAGSSYNEQFF
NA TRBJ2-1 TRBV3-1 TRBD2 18 TGTGCCAGCAGCCAAGGTCCCCATAGCGGGGGGACCTACAATGAGCAGTTCTTC CASSQGPHSGGTYNEQFF
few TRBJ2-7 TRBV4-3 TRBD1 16 TGCGCCAGCAGCCAAGAGGTCAGGGGGTCTGGAGACGAGCAGTACTTC CASSQEVRGSGDEQYF
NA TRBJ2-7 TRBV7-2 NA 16 TGTGCCAGCAGCTTACCCGGCGGGACGGGAACCTACGAGCAGTACTTC CASSLPGGTGTYEQYF
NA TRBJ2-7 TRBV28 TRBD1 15 TGTGCCAGCAGCCCTCCAGGGGGCGAAACCTACGAGCAGTACTTC CASSPPGGETYEQYF
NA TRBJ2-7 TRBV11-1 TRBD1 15 TGTGCCAGCAGCCATCCCTGGGACAGGGCCCCCGAGCAGTACTTC CASSHPWDRAPEQYF
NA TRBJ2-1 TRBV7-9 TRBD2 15 TGTGCCAGCAGCTTAGAGACTAGCGGCCAAGAGACCCAGTTCTTC CASSLETSGQETQFF
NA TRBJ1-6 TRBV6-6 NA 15 TGTGCCAGCAGTTACGGTCTCTCCTATAATTCACCCCTCCACTTT CASSYGLSYNSPLHF
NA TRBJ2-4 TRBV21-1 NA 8 TGTGCCGGCAGGGACGGGTACTTC CAGRDGYF
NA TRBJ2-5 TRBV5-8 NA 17 TGTGCCAGCAGCTTGTATTTTTCGGCAAAAGCGGGAGAGACCCAGTACTTC CASSLYFSAKAGETQYF
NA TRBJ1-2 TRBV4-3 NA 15 TGCGCCAGCAGCCAATTTTTTGACAGAACCTATGGCTACACCTTC CASSQFFDRTYGYTF
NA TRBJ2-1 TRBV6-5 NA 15 TGTGCCAGCAGTTACGTTAAGGGACTGGTTAATGAGCAGTTCTTC CASSYVKGLVNEQFF